This TCR beta chain was retrieved from a study of cytomegalovirus exposure and HLA in healthy donors. Study-wide findings and caveats: In an earlier analysis, about 87% or about 30%: the productive usage of most TCR beta V segments.

Participants comprised healthy donors of bone marrow. Germline CDR1 and CDR2: MNHEY and SVGAGI. V lost 8 bases to trimming and J lost 5 bases, with 21 bases between them. CDR3 size: 15 residues. As regards this clone: Its antigen remains unknown.

Primers included in the PCR were 60 Vbeta and 13 Jbeta primers. Sequencing was performed with immunoSEQ multiplex PCR; in TCRdb, only in-frame clones are kept and a portion is missing. The data hold about 110,000 clones, with 82% observed a single time. What was sequenced was PBMCs. The origin of this receptor is a man younger than 40 in good health and CMV-seropositive. J is TRBJ2-5 and V is TRBV6-5; D is undetermined. The CDR3 nucleotides read TGTGCCAGCTCACCTCGCCAGGTCTTTGGGGAGACCCAGTACTTC. As protein: CASSPRQVFGETQYF.